This T cell receptor (beta chain) was found in a study of vaccination and CD4 T cells after COVID-19. This clonotype was observed a handful of times. Its antigen is not identified. An Oncomine TCR Beta short-read assay was used to sequence the DNA from cultured CD4+ T cells. One entry per CDR3 protein, called by TCRdb with MiXCR from the PCR reads. The sample consists of about 14,000 distinct CDR3 sequences, around 38% of them appearing once. Treatment described: approximately nine-day PBMC culture with coronavirus spike peptide pools or control peptides (ViraFEST assay). V lost 5 bases and J 4 bases, leaving 16 bases between the germline ends. There are 15 residues in the CDR3. Germline V gene sequence: CDR1 MNHEY, CDR2 SMNVEV (reference sequence).

The chain couples TRBV27 to TRBJ2-3, with D perhaps matching TRBD2 (6 bases). The material sequenced was CD4+ T cells from blood, cultured in vitro. This TCR was sampled from a human donor who had recovered from COVID-19. The CDR3 sequence is CASSLWGVGADTQYF. The CDR3 DNA reads TGTGCCAGCAGTCTTTGGGGGGTCGGGGCAGATACGCAGTATTTT.